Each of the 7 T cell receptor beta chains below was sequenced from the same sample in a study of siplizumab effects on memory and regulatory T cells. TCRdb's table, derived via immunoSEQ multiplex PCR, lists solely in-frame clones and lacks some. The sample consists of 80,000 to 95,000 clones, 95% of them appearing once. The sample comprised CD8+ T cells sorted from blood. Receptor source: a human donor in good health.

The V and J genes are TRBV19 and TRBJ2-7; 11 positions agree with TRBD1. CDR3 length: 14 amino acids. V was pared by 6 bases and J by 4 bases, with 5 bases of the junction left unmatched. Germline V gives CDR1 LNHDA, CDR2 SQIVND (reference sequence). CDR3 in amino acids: CASSADRGQYEQYF. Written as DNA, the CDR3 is TGTGCCAGTAGCGCGGACAGGGGGCAATACGAGCAGTACTTC.

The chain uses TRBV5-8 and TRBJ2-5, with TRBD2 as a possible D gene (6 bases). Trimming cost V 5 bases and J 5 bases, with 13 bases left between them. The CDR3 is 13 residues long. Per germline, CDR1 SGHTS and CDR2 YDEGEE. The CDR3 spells CASSSLASETQYF. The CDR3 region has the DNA TGTGCCAGCAGTTCCCTAGCGAGCGAGACCCAGTACTTC. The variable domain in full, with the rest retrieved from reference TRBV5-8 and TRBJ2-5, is EAGVTQSPTHLIKTRGQQATLRCSPISGHTSVYWYQQALGLGLQFLLWYDEGEERNRGNFPPRFSGRQFPNYSSELNVNALELEDSALYLCASSSLASETQYFGPGTRLLVL.

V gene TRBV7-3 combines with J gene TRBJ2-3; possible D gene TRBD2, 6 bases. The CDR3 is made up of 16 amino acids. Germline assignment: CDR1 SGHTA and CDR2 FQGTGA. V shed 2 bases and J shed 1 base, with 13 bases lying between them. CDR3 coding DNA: TGTGCCAGCAGCTTAGGAGCGGGCGGGGGCACAGATACGCAGTATTTT. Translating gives CASSLGAGGGTDTQYF.

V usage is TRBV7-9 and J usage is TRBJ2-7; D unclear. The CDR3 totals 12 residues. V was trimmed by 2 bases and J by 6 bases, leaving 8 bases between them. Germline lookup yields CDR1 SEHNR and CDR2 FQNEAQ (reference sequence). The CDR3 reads CASSLLQSEQYF. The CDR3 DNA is TGTGCCAGCAGCTTATTACAGAGCGAGCAGTACTTC.

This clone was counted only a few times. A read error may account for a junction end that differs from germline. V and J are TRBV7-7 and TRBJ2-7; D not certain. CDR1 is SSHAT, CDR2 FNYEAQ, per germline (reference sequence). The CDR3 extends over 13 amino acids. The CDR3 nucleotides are TGTGCTAGCAGCTTAGAGACAAATGGCGAGCAGTACTTC. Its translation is CASSLETNGEQYF.

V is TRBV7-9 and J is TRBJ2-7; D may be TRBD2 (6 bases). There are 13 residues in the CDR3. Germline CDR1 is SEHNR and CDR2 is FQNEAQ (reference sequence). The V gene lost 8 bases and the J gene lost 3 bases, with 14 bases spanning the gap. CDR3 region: CASLNGRGYEQYF. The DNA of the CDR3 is TGTGCCAGCCTAAACGGGAGAGGCTACGAGCAGTACTTC. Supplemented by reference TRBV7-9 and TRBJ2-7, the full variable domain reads DTGVSQNPRHKITKRGQNVTFRCDPISEHNRLYWYRQTLGQGPEFLTYFQNEAQLEKSRLLSDRFSAERPKGSFSTLEIQRTEQGDSAMYLCASLNGRGYEQYFGPGTRLTVT.

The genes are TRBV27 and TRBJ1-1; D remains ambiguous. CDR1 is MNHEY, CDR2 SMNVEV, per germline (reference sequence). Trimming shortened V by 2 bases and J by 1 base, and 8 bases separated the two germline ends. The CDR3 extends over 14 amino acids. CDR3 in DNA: TGTGCCAGCAGTTTAAGTTGGGGGAACACTGAAGCTTTCTTT. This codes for CASSLSWGNTEAFF.